This section outlines one TCR beta chain sequence together with its context. Antigen specificity is unknown. The data stem from a study of cytomegalovirus exposure and HLA in healthy donors. For the study at large: Early released data comprised some 91 million unique TCRs from HLA-typed donors. The study's findings and limits: A previous analysis found most TCR beta V segments productive roughly 87% or roughly 30% of the time. Associated with cytomegalovirus, according to the listing, were 150 to 200 TCR beta chains. Accurate prediction of HLA-A and HLA-B alleles (for most subjects) was reportedly achieved from TCR beta sequences.

A multiplex PCR was run with 60 Vbeta primers and 13 Jbeta primers. Libraries were prepared by immunoSEQ multiplex PCR; TCRdb keeps only in-frame clonotypes and omits some of them. The data contain around 180,000 clones, 75% to 90% of them singletons. The CDR3 length is 13 residues. CDR1 and CDR2 from the germline V gene are ENHRY and SYGVKD. The V gene end was trimmed by 11 bases and the J gene end by 4 bases; junction bases not matched to a gene: 9. This TCR was recovered from a boy aged 2-9 years in good health and CMV-seronegative. The chain links TRBV10-3 to TRBJ1-2, with 8 nucleotides matching TRBD1. The sequenced material came from PBMCs. For the CDR3, the DNA is TGTGCCGTCGACAGGGGAGATAGCTATGGCTACACCTTC. The encoded protein is CAVDRGDSYGYTF.